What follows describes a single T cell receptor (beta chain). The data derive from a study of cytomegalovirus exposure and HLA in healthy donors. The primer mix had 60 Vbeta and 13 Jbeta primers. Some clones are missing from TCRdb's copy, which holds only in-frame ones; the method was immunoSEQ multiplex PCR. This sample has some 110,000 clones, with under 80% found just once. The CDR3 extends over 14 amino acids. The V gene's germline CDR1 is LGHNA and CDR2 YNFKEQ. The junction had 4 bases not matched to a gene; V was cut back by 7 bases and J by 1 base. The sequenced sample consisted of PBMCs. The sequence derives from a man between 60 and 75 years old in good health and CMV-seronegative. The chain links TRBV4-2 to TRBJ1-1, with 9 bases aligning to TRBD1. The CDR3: CASMPTGGNTEAFF. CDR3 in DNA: TGTGCCAGCATGCCGACAGGGGGGAACACTGAAGCTTTCTTT.